The 20 T cell receptor beta chains given below trace back to one sample, sequenced in a study of beta chain features in type 1 diabetes. Sequenced material consisted of expressed TCRB transcripts (all of the isolated RNA was reverse transcribed). Sequencing was performed with immunoSEQ multiplex PCR; in TCRdb, only in-frame clones are kept and a portion is missing. In the table there are more than 250,000 clones, 15% of which are singletons. Study-wide points: Shortening that was moderate but significant affected the TCRB CDR3s of Type 1 diabetes patients in all four CD4+ subsets.

The antigens these receptors bind are not known. The sequencing sample was made of naive CD4+ T cells from blood. Source of these receptors: a man younger than 30 with type 1 diabetes.

This clone has only a few counts. The chain employs TRBV5-6 and TRBJ2-1; 15 bases align to TRBD2. The CDR3 length is 15 residues. The trim removed 4 bases at V and 8 bases at J, leaving 4 bases unmatched. Germline V gives CDR1 SGHDT, CDR2 YYEEEE. The CDR3 bases are TGTGCCAGCAGCATTGGGACTAGCGGGAGGTATGAGCAGTTCTTC. It specifies CASSIGTSGRYEQFF.

This clone was seen a handful of times. In DNA, the CDR3 is TGCGCCAGCAGTTCAACTAGCGGGAGCGGAGATACGCAGTATTTT. Translation gives CASSSTSGSGDTQYF. The chain employs TRBV5-1 and TRBJ2-3; 11 bases align to TRBD2. The germline CDR1 and CDR2 sequences are SGHRS and YFSETQ. The CDR3 is made up of 15 amino acids. The V and J ends lost 5 bases and 5 bases, in that order; junction bases with no gene match: 7.

The sample holds a few counts of this clone. The V gene is TRBV28, the J gene TRBJ2-4, with 11 nucleotides matching TRBD2. The CDR3 sequence is 15 residues long. The trim removed 5 bases at V and 4 bases at J, leaving 4 bases unmatched. Germline V gene sequence: CDR1 MDHEN, CDR2 SYDVKM. The DNA of the CDR3 is TGTGCCAGCAGTCTTCGGACTAGCGGGAAAAACATTCAGTACTTC. This translates into CASSLRTSGKNIQYF.

The V call is TRBV30, the J call TRBJ2-3, with 12 bases identical to TRBD2. This CDR3 region has 20 residues. The V gene end was trimmed by 4 bases and the J gene end by 0 bases; junction bases not matched to a gene: 17. Germline V gene data show CDR1 as GTSNPN and CDR2 as SVGIG (reference sequence). CDR3 region: CAWKGLTLAGGRRSTDTQYF. The CDR3 nucleotides are TGTGCCTGGAAAGGACTCACACTAGCGGGAGGCCGTAGGAGCACAGATACGCAGTATTTT. Drawing the rest from reference TRBV30 and TRBJ2-3, the complete variable domain is SQTIHQWPATLVQPVGSPLSLECTVEGTSNPNLYWYRQAAGRGLQLLFYSVGIGQISSEVPQNLSASRPQDRQFILSSKKLLLSDSGFYLCAWKGLTLAGGRRSTDTQYFGPGTRLTVL.

The V and J genes are TRBV7-2 and TRBJ1-3, with D possibly matching TRBD1 (5 bases). Trimming took off 0 bases at V and 2 bases at J, with 11 bases between the two ends. This CDR3 is built from 16 residues. Looked up from germline, CDR1 is SGHTA and CDR2 is FQGNSA. CDR3 DNA: TGTGCCAGCAGCTTAGCGGGGCCAGGGACTGGAAACACCATATATTTT. It translates to CASSLAGPGTGNTIYF.

This clone was observed a few times. This chain connects TRBV11-2 to TRBJ1-1; 9 bases are shared with TRBD1. V dropped 6 bases and J dropped 12; count of bases not matched to a gene: 8. Germline assignment: CDR1 SGHAT and CDR2 FQNNGV. The CDR3 spans 12 residues. The CDR3 region is CASRRRDRATFF. For the CDR3, the DNA is TGTGCCAGCAGGCGTCGGGACAGGGCAACTTTCTTT.

This sequence joins TRBV5-1 and TRBJ2-1; weak D call: TRBD2 (6 bases). CDR3 length: 16 residues. Germline lookup yields CDR1 SGHRS and CDR2 YFSETQ. The V end lost 2 bases, the J end lost 8 bases, and 20 bases lay between the germline ends. CDR3 bases: TGCGCCAGCAGCTTCTATCCGGGACCCCGGAGGGATGAGCAGTTCTTC. This codes for CASSFYPGPRRDEQFF.

The chain uses TRBV19 and TRBJ1-6; TRBD1 matches 9 bases. In germline, CDR1 is LNHDA, CDR2 SQIVND (reference sequence). CDR3 length: 14 residues. The V gene end was trimmed by 7 bases and the J gene end by 7 bases; junction bases not matched to a gene: 5. The chain's CDR3 is CASNGQGSNSPLHF. CDR3 DNA: TGTGCCAGTAATGGACAGGGGTCAAATTCACCCCTCCACTTT.

CDR3 in amino acids: CASSPDRGTEAFF. In nucleotides, the CDR3 is TGTGCCAGCAGCCCGGACAGGGGCACTGAAGCTTTCTTT. The gene calls are TRBV5-4 and TRBJ1-1; 9 positions match TRBD1. The CDR3 is 13 residues long. V lost 4 bases, J lost 4 bases, and 2 bases stayed unmatched. In germline, CDR1 is SGHNT, CDR2 YYREEE (reference sequence). The full variable domain, its missing parts supplied by reference TRBV5-4 and TRBJ1-1, is ETGVTQSPTHLIKTRGQQVTLRCSSQSGHNTVSWYQQALGQGPQFIFQYYREEENGRGNFPPRFSGLQFPNYSSELNVNALELDDSALYLCASSPDRGTEAFFGQGTRLTVV.

The chain joins TRBV7-8 to TRBJ1-2; 8 nucleotides agree with TRBD1. The germline V gene encodes CDR1 SGHVS and CDR2 FQNEAQ. The CDR3 consists of 16 residues. J gave up 7 bases and V 1 base, and 11 bases lay outside the gene matches. The CDR3 protein is CASSLGGTGLRSGYTF. In DNA, the CDR3 is TGTGCCAGCAGCTTAGGGGGGACAGGCCTTAGGAGTGGCTACACCTTC.

A few counts support this clone. The chain links TRBV5-4 to TRBJ2-2; 9 bases align to TRBD2. The V gene's germline CDR1 is SGHNT and CDR2 YYREEE (reference sequence). The V segment lost 10 bases and the J segment 0 bases; nucleotides outside the gene matches: 1. This CDR3 is 13 amino acids long. The CDR3 loop is CAGGGANTGELFF. CDR3 nucleotide sequence: TGTGCCGGCGGGGGGGCGAACACCGGGGAGCTGTTTTTT.

The CDR3: CASSSATSGTDTQYF. CDR3 coding DNA: TGTGCCAGCAGTTCTGCGACTAGCGGGACAGATACGCAGTATTTT. The chain links TRBV27 to TRBJ2-3, with 10 nucleotides matching TRBD2. Trimming cost V 4 bases and J 3 bases; bases outside gene matches: 4. The CDR3 consists of 15 residues. Germline lookup yields CDR1 MNHEY and CDR2 SMNVEV (reference sequence).

This clone was seen a handful of times. The chain combines TRBV4-2 with TRBJ1-5; 9 bases line up with TRBD1. V gave up 1 base and J gave up 5 bases; unmatched junction bases: 9. The CDR3 has 17 residues. The germline CDR1 and CDR2 sequences are LGHNA and YNFKEQ. The CDR3 here is CASSQAAGQGSHQPQHF. The CDR3 region has the DNA TGTGCCAGCAGCCAAGCTGCGGGACAGGGTTCCCATCAGCCCCAGCATTTT.

This clone was seen more than once but under ten times. V and J are TRBV18 and TRBJ1-5; 8 bases match TRBD1. CDR3 length equals 16 residues. Germline V gene data show CDR1 as KGHSH and CDR2 as LQKENI. V trimming: 3 bases; J trimming: 2 bases; junction bases outside the gene matches: 6. CDR3 in amino acids: CASSPQGAVGNQPQHF. The CDR3 DNA is TGTGCCAGCTCACCGCAGGGGGCTGTGGGCAATCAGCCCCAGCATTTT.

This chain connects TRBV15 to TRBJ2-6; a possible D gene is TRBD1 (5 bases). The V and J ends lost 2 bases and 0 bases respectively, with 29 bases between them. The germline CDR1 and CDR2 sequences are LNHNV and YYDKDF (reference sequence). CDR3 size: 23 residues. The CDR3 bases are TGTGCCACCAGCAGACCACCGGGTTACGTATCAGGGCCCTCCAGCTCTGGGGCCAACGTCCTGACTTTC. It specifies CATSRPPGYVSGPSSSGANVLTF.

This clone appeared a few times. The CDR3 spells CASSSAEKGWARGTQYF. CDR3 sequence (DNA): TGCGCCAGCAGCTCGGCCGAAAAAGGGTGGGCCCGGGGGACCCAGTACTTC. The chain employs TRBV5-1 and TRBJ2-5; tentative D call: TRBD2 (5 bases). Looked up from germline, CDR1 is SGHRS and CDR2 is YFSETQ. The CDR3 has 17 residues. The V and J ends lost 3 bases and 7 bases respectively, with 25 bases between them.

The V gene is TRBV19, the J gene TRBJ2-2; TRBD2 matches 9 bases. The V segment lost 8 bases and the J segment 3 bases; nucleotides outside the gene matches: 7. The germline CDR1 and CDR2 sequences are LNHDA and SQIVND (reference sequence). This CDR3 spans 15 amino acids. The CDR3 DNA sequence: TGTGCCAGTCAGCTACTAGCGGGTCACACCGGGGAGCTGTTTTTT. It encodes CASQLLAGHTGELFF.

The chain recombines TRBV6-6 with TRBJ1-1; D gene ambiguous. The germline CDR1 and CDR2 sequences are MNHNY and SVGAGI (reference sequence). CDR3 size: 14 residues. V was shortened by 2 bases and J by 0 bases, with 7 bases between the two germline ends. The DNA for the CDR3 is TGTGCCAGCAGTTACGAGATTTTGAACACTGAAGCTTTCTTT. Protein: CASSYEILNTEAFF.

The table lists this clone with a few counts. The chain is built from TRBV4-3 and TRBJ1-2, with a weak D call TRBD1 (5 bases). The V gene lost 0 bases and the J gene lost 4 bases, with 12 bases spanning the gap. The CDR3 contains 15 residues. Germline values: CDR1 LGHNA, CDR2 YSLEER. DNA of the CDR3: TGCGCCAGCAGCCAAGATATTCTGGGGGGCTATGGCTACACCTTC. This encodes CASSQDILGGYGYTF.

The V gene is TRBV28, the J gene TRBJ2-5; 7 bases match TRBD1. Germline CDR1 is MDHEN and CDR2 is SYDVKM. CDR3 size: 15 residues. J was trimmed by 5 bases and V by 4 bases; bases with no gene match: 10. The CDR3 nucleotides read TGTGCCAGCAGTTCACAGGGGAAAATACTGGAGACCCAGTACTTC. Translated, it gives CASSSQGKILETQYF.